A selection of T cell receptor beta chains follows, all from one sample in a study of blood T cell repertoires in COVID-19. Using immunoSEQ multiplex PCR, the repertoire was profiled, and TCRdb retains in-frame clones only, with some absent. The sample contains around 150,000 clones, about 81% of which appear only once. The sample comprised peripheral blood. These receptors were collected from a human donor in a cohort sampled during active COVID-19. Each CDR3 is given without its conserved first and last residue.

TRBV7-2	TRBJ1-2	ASSLDRGPAWI
TRBV6-5	TRBJ1-2	ASTRTRENYT
TRBV6-2/TRBV6-3	TRBJ2-5	ASSSNGVGVTQY
TRBV9	TRBJ2-1	ASSVAGREWGEQF
TRBV10-3	TRBJ2-1	AISSTQGEDNEQF
TRBV30	TRBJ2-2	ACPGTRDTTGELF
TRBV12-5	TRBJ1-4	ASGLVQGQSGQLF
TRBV6-2/TRBV6-3	TRBJ2-7	ASSRGGRAYEQY
TRBV10-3	TRBJ1-1	AIGRKGNTEAF
TRBV6-1	TRBJ1-2	ASSETRGIYGYT
TRBV11-3	TRBJ2-2	ASSSDSTGELF
TRBV27	TRBJ2-7	ASSFRGTYEQY
TRBV6-5	TRBJ2-1	ASSSEVSYNEQF
TRBV28	TRBJ2-1	ASSFSGNEQF
TRBV30	TRBJ2-4	AWSVLVNIQY
TRBV11-2	TRBJ2-3	ASSEEGLASGALRQY
TRBV5-4	TRBJ1-1	ASSFKTGLATEAF
TRBV6-4	TRBJ2-3	ASRRALSTDTQY
TRBV7-9	TRBJ2-2	ASGQPNTGELF
TRBV6-2/TRBV6-3	TRBJ2-7	ASSHGTGSSYEQY
TRBV15	TRBJ1-5	ATSRDWAGDSNQPQH
TRBV7-2	TRBJ2-7	ASRRDRSSYEQY
TRBV24-1	TRBJ2-5	ATSDPTGLAGGVSGTQY
TRBV15	TRBJ1-1	ATSRVWQTNTEAF
TRBV4-1	TRBJ1-3	ASSPSGGGTGNTIY
TRBV6-7	TRBJ2-1	ASSYCPSGGAYNEQF
TRBV18	TRBJ2-7	ASLKTGMRQY
TRBV10-2	TRBJ2-7	ASSDRDKLSYEQY
TRBV10-1	TRBJ2-5	ASSNANRPMY
TRBV11-1	TRBJ1-2	ASSYDNYGYT
TRBV18	TRBJ2-2	ASSPGLAGSGELF
TRBV29-1	TRBJ1-1	SVEDHRVAAF
TRBV5-1	TRBJ1-1	ASSSLGNTEAF
TRBV10-1	TRBJ2-7	ASSEQGGPAEQY
TRBV6-5	TRBJ1-4	ATIRQVNEKLF
TRBV30	TRBJ2-7	AWKAGGIYEQY
TRBV2	TRBJ1-2	ASSRDRAFDGYT
TRBV6-2/TRBV6-3	TRBJ2-6	ASSYITGANVLT
TRBV25-1	TRBJ1-2	ASSLNRGNGYT
TRBV30	TRBJ2-5	AWSGYERGFKETQY
TRBV4-3	TRBJ2-3	ASSRTWASGTDTQY
TRBV5-5	TRBJ1-6	ASSLAHYNSPLH
TRBV19	TRBJ2-5	ASSIGHSIRQTQY
TRBV9	TRBJ2-5	ASTQAGGPQETQY
TRBV19	TRBJ1-1	ASSPKRAGTEAF
TRBV5-1	TRBJ2-7	ASSSGLAGLLTYEQY
TRBV9	TRBJ2-1	ASSGGGRLEQF
TRBV27	TRBJ1-2	ASSLGRAYGYT
TRBV21-1	TRBJ2-5	ASSKRTAEETQY
TRBV28	TRBJ1-5	ASSLPLDSSAIQPQH